What follows are 3 T cell receptor beta chains derived from one specimen sequenced in a study of pediatric ulcerative colitis (dated by TCRdb to the late 2010s). The library came from the immunoSEQ multiplex PCR assay. Sourced from immuneACCESS, this table was stored by TCRdb with only in-frame sequences that have V and J called. A share of the clones is absent; for the studies checked, an unresolved V gene accounts for under half, and the remainder has no known explanation. Recorded for this sample are 30,000 to 45,000 clones; approximately 87% of them occurred a single time. The ten largest clones take up 20% to 25% of the sample. What was sequenced was blood. Receptors originate from a girl between 5 and 17 years old with moderate ulcerative colitis.

The genes are TRBV6-1 and TRBJ2-5; D perhaps matches TRBD2 (5 bases). The CDR3 is made up of 16 amino acids. V shed 4 bases and J shed 5 bases, with 20 bases lying between them. The germline V gene has CDR1 MNHNS and CDR2 SASEGT. In DNA, the CDR3 is TGTGCCAGCAGTGCCCGGGGTAGTACATCTACGGAGACCCAGTACTTC. Its translation is CASSARGSTSTETQYF.

The gene calls are TRBV10-2 and TRBJ2-1, with 7 nucleotides matching TRBD2. This CDR3 contains 16 residues. Germline-derived CDR1 and CDR2 are WSHSY and SAAADI. The V gene end was trimmed by 2 bases and the J gene end by 4 bases; junction bases not matched to a gene: 8. The CDR3 reads CASSEGLAVKYNEQFF. For the CDR3, the DNA is TGCGCCAGCAGTGAGGGGCTAGCGGTGAAGTACAATGAGCAGTTCTTC.

The chain couples TRBV4-3 to TRBJ1-1, with D hard to call. The CDR3 length is 13 residues. V lost 3 bases to trimming and J lost 4 bases, with 9 bases between them. Germline V gene sequence: CDR1 LGHNA, CDR2 YSLEER. CDR3 sequence: CASSQDRSTEAFF. In DNA form, the CDR3 reads TGCGCCAGCAGCCAGGACCGTTCCACTGAAGCTTTCTTT.